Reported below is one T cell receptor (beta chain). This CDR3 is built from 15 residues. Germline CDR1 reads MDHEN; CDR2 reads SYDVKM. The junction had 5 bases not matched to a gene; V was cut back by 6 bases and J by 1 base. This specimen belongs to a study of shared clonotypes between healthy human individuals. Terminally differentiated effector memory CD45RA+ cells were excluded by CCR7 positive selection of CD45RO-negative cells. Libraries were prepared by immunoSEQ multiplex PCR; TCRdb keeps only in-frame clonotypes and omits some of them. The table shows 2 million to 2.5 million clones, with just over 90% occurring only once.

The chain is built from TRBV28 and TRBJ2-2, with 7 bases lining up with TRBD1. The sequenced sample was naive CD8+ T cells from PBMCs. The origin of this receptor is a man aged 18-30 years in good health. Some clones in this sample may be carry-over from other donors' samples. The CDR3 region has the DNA TGTGCCAGCAGGCCCGGGACAGAGAACACCGGGGAGCTGTTTTTT. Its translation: CASRPGTENTGELFF. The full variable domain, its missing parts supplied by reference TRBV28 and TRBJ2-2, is DVKVTQSSRYLVKRTGEKVFLECVQDMDHENMFWYRQDPGLGLRLIYFSYDVKMKEKGDIPEGYSVSREKKERFSLILESASTNQTSMYLCASRPGTENTGELFFGEGSRLTVL.